A single sample gave rise to the 7 T cell receptor beta chains below, sequenced in a study of OX40 agonist ivuxolimab in advanced cancers. Measured with immunoSEQ multiplex PCR; TCRdb has only the in-frame clones, and not every one. The sample consists of some 69,000 clones, roughly 92% of them appearing once. The source material was CD4+ or CD8+ T cells sorted from blood, sampled in a trial of the OX40 agonist ivuxolimab. The receptors shown here come from an adult with an advanced solid tumor such as melanoma, head and neck, liver or kidney cancer.

The CDR3 DNA is TGTGCCAGCTCACCACTCCCCCCAGGCGGCACAGATACGCAGTATTTT. Its translation: CASSPLPPGGTDTQYF. The rearrangement links TRBV18 to TRBJ2-3; D not certain. V lost 1 base and J 1 base, leaving 12 bases between the germline ends. The CDR3 length is 16 residues. Germline-derived CDR1 and CDR2 are KGHSH and LQKENI.

The rearrangement joins TRBV7-4 to TRBJ2-7; no definite D call. V was clipped by 3 bases and J by 6 bases, with 15 bases between them. The CDR3 has 14 residues. Germline CDR1 reads SGHVT; CDR2 reads SQSDAQ. In nucleotides, the CDR3 is TGTGCCAGCAGCTTGGAAGACTTTATCTCCGAGCAGTACTTC. It yields the protein CASSLEDFISEQYF.

This chain links TRBV29-1 with TRBJ1-1, with D perhaps TRBD1 (6 bases). This CDR3 is 14 amino acids long. The V end lost 2 bases, the J end lost 1 base, and 11 bases lay between the germline ends. Germline V gene sequence: CDR1 SQVTM, CDR2 ANQGSEA. CDR3: CSVEIGGGNTEAFF. The CDR3 region has the DNA TGCAGCGTTGAAATAGGGGGGGGGAACACTGAAGCTTTCTTT.

This chain joins TRBV9 and TRBJ1-3; D not certain. With 0 bases removed from V and 0 bases from J, the gap between germline ends came to 10 bases. Germline CDR1 SGDLS, CDR2 YYNGEE. The CDR3 extends over 16 amino acids. The CDR3 DNA reads as TGTGCCAGCAGCGTAGGATTGGCCTTCTCTGGAAACACCATATATTTT. Translation: CASSVGLAFSGNTIYF.

The chain links TRBV7-2 to TRBJ2-4; D is possibly TRBD2 (6 bases). The germline CDR1 and CDR2 sequences are SGHTA and FQGNSA. The CDR3 is made up of 15 amino acids. V was shortened by 7 bases and J by 7 bases, with 20 bases between the two germline ends. The CDR3 reads CASTGGRRPSNIQYF. Written as DNA, the CDR3 is TGTGCCAGCACCGGGGGTCGGCGCCCCTCGAACATTCAGTACTTC.

The rearrangement uses TRBV19 and TRBJ2-3; no clear D gene. Germline V gene data show CDR1 as LNHDA and CDR2 as SQIVND (reference sequence). Trimming shortened V by 5 bases and J by 4 bases, and 10 bases separated the two germline ends. The CDR3 contains 13 residues. For the CDR3, the DNA is TGTGCCAGTAGTTATACAATCGCAGATACGCAGTATTTT. Its protein product is CASSYTIADTQYF.

This clone has just one count. The chain couples TRBV14 to TRBJ2-2; TRBD1 agrees at 8 bases. The CDR3 extends over 18 amino acids. Looked up from germline, CDR1 is SGHDN and CDR2 is FVKESK. The V gene end was trimmed by 0 bases and the J gene end by 0 bases; junction bases not matched to a gene: 6. The CDR3 sequence: CASSQDLGDRPNTGELFF. The CDR3 DNA reads as TGTGCCAGCAGCCAAGATCTAGGGGACAGGCCGAACACCGGGGAGCTGTTTTTT.